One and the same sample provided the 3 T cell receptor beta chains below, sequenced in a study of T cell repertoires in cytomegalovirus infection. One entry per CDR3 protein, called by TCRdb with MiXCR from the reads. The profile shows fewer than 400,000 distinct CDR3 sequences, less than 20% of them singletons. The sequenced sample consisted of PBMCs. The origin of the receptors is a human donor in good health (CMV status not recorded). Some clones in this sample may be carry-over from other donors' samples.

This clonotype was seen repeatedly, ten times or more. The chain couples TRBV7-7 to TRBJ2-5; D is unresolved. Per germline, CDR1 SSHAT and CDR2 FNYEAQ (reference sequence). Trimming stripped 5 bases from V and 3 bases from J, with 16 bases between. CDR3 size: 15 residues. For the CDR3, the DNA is TGTGCCAGCAGCCGGAGCTGGGCCTGGGAAGAGACCCAGTACTTC. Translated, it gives CASSRSWAWEETQYF. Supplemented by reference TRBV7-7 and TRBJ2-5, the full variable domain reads GAGVSQSPRYKVTKRGQDVTLRCDPISSHATLYWYQQALGQGPEFLTYFNYEAQPDKSGLPSDRFSAERPEGSISTLTIQRTEQRDSAMYRCASSRSWAWEETQYFGPGTRLLVL.

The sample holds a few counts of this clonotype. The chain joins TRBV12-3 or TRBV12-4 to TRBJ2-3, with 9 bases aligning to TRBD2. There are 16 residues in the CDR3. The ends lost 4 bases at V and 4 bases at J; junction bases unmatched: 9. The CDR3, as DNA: TGTGCCAGCAGTTCGTCCGGGACTAGCTCCCCAGATACGCAGTATTTT. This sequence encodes CASSSSGTSSPDTQYF.

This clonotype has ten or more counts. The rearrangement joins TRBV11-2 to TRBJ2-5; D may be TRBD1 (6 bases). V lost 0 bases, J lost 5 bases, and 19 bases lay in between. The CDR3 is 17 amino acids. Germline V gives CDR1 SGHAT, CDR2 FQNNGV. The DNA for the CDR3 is TGTGCCAGCAGCTTAGATCTAGGCCCAGGGGTCAGGGAGACCCAGTACTTC. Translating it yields CASSLDLGPGVRETQYF.